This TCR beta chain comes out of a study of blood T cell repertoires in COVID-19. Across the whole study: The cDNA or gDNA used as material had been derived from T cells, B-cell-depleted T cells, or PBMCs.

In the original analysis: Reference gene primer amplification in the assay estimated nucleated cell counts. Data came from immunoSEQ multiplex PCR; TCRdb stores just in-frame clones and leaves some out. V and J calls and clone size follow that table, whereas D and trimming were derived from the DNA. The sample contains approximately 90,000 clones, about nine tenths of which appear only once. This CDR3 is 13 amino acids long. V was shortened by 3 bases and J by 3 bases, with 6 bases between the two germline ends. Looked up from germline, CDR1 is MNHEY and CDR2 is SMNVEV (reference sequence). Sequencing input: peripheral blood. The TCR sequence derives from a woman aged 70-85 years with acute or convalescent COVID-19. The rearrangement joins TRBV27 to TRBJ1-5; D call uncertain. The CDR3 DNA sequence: TGTGCCAGCAGTTTGTTCCTCAATCAGCCCCAGCATTTT. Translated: CASSLFLNQPQHF.